This T cell receptor (beta chain) originates from a study of T cells in localized non-small cell lung cancer. With regard to this clone: Its antigen is not known.

V lost 4 bases and J lost 2; bases outside the gene matches: 6. Germline assignment: CDR1 MNHEY and CDR2 SVGAGI. The CDR3 spans 16 residues. Assay used: immunoSEQ multiplex PCR; TCRdb lists only in-frame clones, some missing. This table has under 35,000 clones, 80% appearing once. General study points: Across samples, adjacent lung featured a median roughly 50 of the top 100 tumor clones. Longer overall survival associated with higher blood T cell density; shorter survival with higher adjacent-lung clonality. Peak T cell clonality was found in uninvolved adjacent lung, exceeding tumor. Owing to sequencing of a solitary tumor region, heterogeneity cannot be discounted.

The clonotype comes from a male donor aged 60 or over with stage III squamous cell lung carcinoma. The sequenced sample was peripheral blood, obtained before any cancer treatment. The rearrangement links TRBV6-5 to TRBJ2-2, with 8 bases fitting TRBD2. Here the CDR3 DNA reads TGTGCCAGCAGTTCCCTTAGCGGGGTCAACACCGGGGAGCTGTTTTTT. Protein product: CASSSLSGVNTGELFF.